Shown below are 14 T cell receptor beta chains from a single sample sequenced in a study of cytomegalovirus exposure and HLA in healthy donors. The PCR made use of 60 Vbeta and 13 Jbeta primers. Produced via immunoSEQ multiplex PCR; TCRdb's table is partial and in-frame only. Among roughly 230,000 clones listed, approximately 91% were seen once. Sequencing was carried out using PBMCs. The receptors stem from a girl aged 2 to 10 in good health and CMV-seronegative.

The chain has TRBV2 and TRBJ1-4; 7 nucleotides line up with TRBD1. This CDR3 has 17 amino acids. Looked up from germline, CDR1 is SNHLY and CDR2 is FYNNEI. J lost 2 bases, V lost 5 bases, and 11 bases had no gene match. The CDR3 nucleotides are TGTGCCAGCAGTAAAGACAGGGTCATGGCGACTAATGAAAAACTGTTTTTT. Translated: CASSKDRVMATNEKLFF.

The chain employs TRBV6-1 and TRBJ2-1; TRBD1 matches at 7 bases. The germline V gene encodes CDR1 MNHNS and CDR2 SASEGT. Unmatched junction bases numbered 3, after V lost 3 bases and J lost 7 bases. This CDR3 spans 13 amino acids. The CDR3 DNA sequence: TGTGCCAGCAGTGAGGGGACAGAGAATGAGCAGTTCTTC. It codes for CASSEGTENEQFF.

The chain combines TRBV10-3 with TRBJ2-3; D gene uncertain. The CDR3 has 12 residues. CDR1 and CDR2 from the germline V gene are ENHRY and SYGVKD. V was clipped by 8 bases and J by 5 bases, with 11 bases between them. CDR3 sequence: CAIYVAGDTQYF. DNA for the CDR3: TGTGCCATCTATGTGGCTGGAGATACGCAGTATTTT.

This clone is a singleton in its sample. The rearrangement uses TRBV27 and TRBJ1-1; unclear D gene. V was trimmed by 3 bases and J by 6 bases, leaving 14 bases between them. The CDR3 spans 14 residues. Looked up from germline, CDR1 is MNHEY and CDR2 is SMNVEV (reference sequence). CDR3 amino acids: CASSFLRSGSEAFF. CDR3 sequence (DNA): TGTGCCAGCAGTTTTCTCAGGTCGGGATCTGAAGCTTTCTTT.

The V and J genes are TRBV5-1 and TRBJ1-3, with a tentative D call TRBD1 (6 bases). In germline, CDR1 is SGHRS, CDR2 YFSETQ. CDR3 length: 15 amino acids. V was shortened by 6 bases and J by 0 bases, with 13 bases between the two germline ends. The chain's CDR3 is CASTPGGSSGNTIYF. The CDR3 region has the DNA TGCGCCAGCACCCCGGGGGGCAGCTCTGGAAACACCATATATTTT.

V is TRBV14 and J is TRBJ1-1, with D possibly being TRBD1 (5 bases). The CDR3 runs 14 residues. From germline, CDR1 is SGHDN and CDR2 FVKESK. Trimming cost V 5 bases and J 2 bases, with 12 bases left between them. The CDR3 loop is CASSLRTSNTEAFF. CDR3 nucleotides: TGTGCCAGCAGCTTACGGACATCAAACACTGAAGCTTTCTTT.

V is TRBV9 and J is TRBJ2-1; 8 nucleotides agree with TRBD2. V lost 0 bases and J lost 7; bases outside the gene matches: 9. Germline V gives CDR1 SGDLS, CDR2 YYNGEE. This CDR3 is built from 16 residues. The DNA for the CDR3 is TGTGCCAGCAGCGTAGTGCAAGCGGGGGCCCCTAATGAGCAGTTCTTC. Residues: CASSVVQAGAPNEQFF.

The genes are TRBV7-7 and TRBJ2-1, with 7 bases lining up with TRBD2. Looked up from germline, CDR1 is SSHAT and CDR2 is FNYEAQ (reference sequence). The CDR3 loop spans 16 amino acids. The J segment lost 4 bases and the V segment lost 3 bases, leaving 9 bases of the junction unmatched. CDR3 nucleotides: TGTGCCAGCAGCTTCGGAGGGAGGGAGGGATACAATGAGCAGTTCTTC. Translating gives CASSFGGREGYNEQFF.

The chain joins TRBV5-1 to TRBJ2-1; 9 nucleotides line up with TRBD2. CDR1 is SGHRS, CDR2 YFSETQ, per germline. Germline trimming cut 2 bases from V and 2 bases from J; bases unmatched to any gene: 11. This CDR3 spans 18 amino acids. CDR3: CASSLAGGPLITYNEQFF. The CDR3 DNA is TGCGCCAGCAGCTTAGCGGGAGGCCCACTTATAACCTACAATGAGCAGTTCTTC.

The V and J genes are TRBV6-6 and TRBJ2-7; TRBD2 matches at 7 bases. The CDR3 runs to 14 residues. V trimming: 5 bases; J trimming: 6 bases; junction bases outside the gene matches: 10. Germline V CDR1 and CDR2: MNHNY, SVGAGI (reference sequence). As DNA, the CDR3 is TGTGCCAGCAGTGAGGTCGGCAGGGAGGGCGAGCAGTACTTC. Its protein product is CASSEVGREGEQYF.

The gene calls are TRBV28 and TRBJ2-7; 10 bases are shared with TRBD2. V lost 5 bases, J lost 0 bases, and 19 bases stayed unmatched. This CDR3 spans 20 amino acids. Germline CDR1 reads MDHEN; CDR2 reads SYDVKM. Here the CDR3 DNA reads TGTGCCAGCAGTCCCGACAGGGGAGGCCCTAGCGGGGGTCTCTCCTACGAGCAGTACTTC. Residues: CASSPDRGGPSGGLSYEQYF.

The rearrangement uses TRBV15 and TRBJ2-5, with a weak D call TRBD2 (5 bases). The CDR3 is 15 residues long. The ends were cut back, 0 bases at V and 3 bases at J, with 11 bases in the middle. Germline CDR1 LNHNV, CDR2 YYDKDF (reference sequence). DNA for the CDR3: TGTGCCACCAGCAGAGATAGTCCCGGGAAAGAGACCCAGTACTTC. Translating gives CATSRDSPGKETQYF.

This chain uses TRBV30 with TRBJ2-3; possible D gene TRBD2, 5 bases. This CDR3 comprises 14 residues. V lost 0 bases and J lost 4, with 11 bases in between. The germline gives CDR1 GTSNPN, CDR2 SVGIG (reference sequence). CDR3 in amino acids: CAWSVGGSPDTQYF. The CDR3 coding sequence is TGTGCCTGGAGTGTCGGTGGGAGCCCAGATACGCAGTATTTT.

The chain joins TRBV6-1 to TRBJ1-2, with 9 nucleotides matching TRBD1. The V gene end was trimmed by 7 bases and the J gene end by 7 bases; junction bases not matched to a gene: 4. This CDR3 has 12 amino acids. The germline CDR1 and CDR2 sequences are MNHNS and SASEGT. The CDR3 DNA follows: TGTGCCAGCATGGGACAGGGCGGTGGCTACACCTTC. It encodes CASMGQGGGYTF.